The 28 T cell receptor beta chains listed next were all sequenced from one sample in a study of blood T cell repertoires in COVID-19. The protocol was immunoSEQ multiplex PCR, while the TCRdb copy is restricted to in-frame clones and leaves out a portion. Here the sample spans approximately 180,000 clones, 60% to 80% being singletons. Sample: peripheral blood. All receptors derive from a woman aged 70-85 years with acute or convalescent COVID-19.

This clone was counted between two and nine times. The J gene is TRBJ2-1, the V gene TRBV5-1; D possibly corresponds to TRBD1 (6 bases). Germline CDR1 and CDR2: SGHRS and YFSETQ. Between the trimmed V and J ends, which lost 4 bases and 5 bases, there was a span of 10 bases. CDR3 length equals 13 residues. The CDR3, as DNA: TGCGCCAGCAGCATCGGGACAAACAATGAGCAGTTCTTC. Translated: CASSIGTNNEQFF. The complete variable domain, with remaining parts taken from reference TRBV5-1 and TRBJ2-1, reads KAGVTQTPRYLIKTRGQQVTLSCSPISGHRSVSWYQQTPGQGLQFLFEYFSETQRNKGNFPGRFSGRQFSNSRSEMNVSTLELGDSALYLCASSIGTNNEQFFGPGTRLTVL.

The chain combines TRBV5-1 with TRBJ1-3; TRBD1 might be the D (5 bases). The CDR3 extends over 15 amino acids. Germline CDR1 SGHRS, CDR2 YFSETQ. V was cut by 3 bases and J by 4 bases, with 14 bases left in between. The CDR3: CASSYDGAKGNTIYF. CDR3 nucleotide sequence: TGCGCCAGCAGCTATGATGGGGCGAAGGGAAACACCATATATTTT.

The rearrangement links TRBV24-1 to TRBJ2-2, with a weak D call TRBD1 (6 bases). The CDR3 loop spans 13 amino acids. Germline V gives CDR1 KGHDR, CDR2 SFDVKD. Deletions cut 7 bases from V and 6 bases from J, with 11 bases between. Here the CDR3 DNA reads TGTGCCACCAGCCCAGGGGTCCCCGGGGAGCTGTTTTTT. Amino acids: CATSPGVPGELFF.

The chain is built from TRBV2 and TRBJ2-5; no reliable D call. The CDR3 length is 15 residues. Trimming left V 9 bases short and J 0 bases short, with 17 bases between. CDR1 is SNHLY and CDR2 is FYNNEI in the germline V gene. The CDR3 DNA sequence: TGTGCCAGTCGCTTTAGAACCCGCGACCAAGAGACCCAGTACTTC. It translates to CASRFRTRDQETQYF.

The chain links TRBV3-1 (or the pseudogene TRBV3-2) to TRBJ1-1; D gene unclear. Trimming cost V 4 bases and J 0 bases, with 6 bases left between them. Germline assignment: CDR1 LGHDT and CDR2 YNNKEL (reference sequence). This CDR3 has 13 residues. The CDR3 sequence: CASSPVMNTEAFF. As DNA, the CDR3 is TGTGCCAGCAGCCCGGTTATGAACACTGAAGCTTTCTTT.

V is TRBV3-1 (or the pseudogene TRBV3-2) and J is TRBJ2-5; D not resolved. Trimming removed 4 bases from V and 7 bases from J, with 7 bases in between. Germline CDR1 reads LGHDT; CDR2 reads YNNKEL (reference sequence). This CDR3 has 11 residues. CDR3 sequence: CASSPPGTQYF. DNA of the CDR3: TGTGCCAGCAGCCCTCCCGGGACCCAGTACTTC.

Only one count was recorded for this clone. J is TRBJ1-2 and V is TRBV20-1, with TRBD1 identical over 7 bases. V was clipped by 3 bases and J by 8 bases; unmatched bases: 3. Germline lookup yields CDR1 DFQATT and CDR2 SNEGSKA (reference sequence). The CDR3 runs 11 residues. The CDR3 DNA reads TGCAGTGCTAGGACAGGGCCCGGCTACACCTTC. The encoded protein is CSARTGPGYTF.

The rearrangement uses TRBV27 and TRBJ2-1, with TRBD2 matching 10 bases. This CDR3 has 17 amino acids. Germline CDR1 and CDR2: MNHEY and SMNVEV (reference sequence). V lost 6 bases and J lost 6; bases outside the gene matches: 14. CDR3 in DNA: TGTGCCAGCAGACCGAGGACGGCTAGCGGGAGTAGCAATGAGCAGTTCTTC. Protein product: CASRPRTASGSSNEQFF.

The chain joins TRBV5-1 to TRBJ2-1; 9 bases match TRBD2. There are 15 residues in the CDR3. Germline CDR1 is SGHRS and CDR2 is YFSETQ. J was trimmed by 4 bases and V by 4 bases; bases with no gene match: 6. The CDR3 loop reads CASSESSGIYNEQFF. The CDR3 bases are TGCGCCAGCAGCGAGTCTAGCGGGATATACAATGAGCAGTTCTTC.

This chain uses TRBV6-5 with TRBJ1-4; D is ambiguous. Trimming took 6 bases from V and 6 from J, leaving 17 bases between them. CDR1 and CDR2 from the germline V gene are MNHEY and SVGAGI. CDR3 length equals 15 residues. The CDR3 nucleotides read TGTGCCAGCAGGGGGTCTCGGGGAGGCGATGAAAAACTGTTTTTT. Its protein is CASRGSRGGDEKLFF.

The chain employs TRBV19 and TRBJ2-2; D unclear. Looked up from germline, CDR1 is LNHDA and CDR2 is SQIVND (reference sequence). V lost 3 bases and J lost 6, with 14 bases in between. The CDR3 loop spans 15 amino acids. The DNA of the CDR3 is TGTGCCAGTAGTATGACCGCCGTCCTAGCCGGGGAGCTGTTTTTT. It specifies CASSMTAVLAGELFF.

This clone was seen once. The chain couples TRBV7-6 to TRBJ2-2; 14 positions agree with TRBD2. CDR3 length: 16 amino acids. The germline V gene encodes CDR1 SGHVS and CDR2 FNYEAQ. V was pared by 3 bases and J by 5 bases, with 2 bases of the junction left unmatched. CDR3 region: CASSFRTSGRTGELFF. CDR3 nucleotide sequence: TGTGCCAGCAGCTTCAGGACTAGCGGGAGGACCGGGGAGCTGTTTTTT.

This clone was recorded many times. The genes are TRBV2 and TRBJ2-7, with 9 bases fitting TRBD1. The CDR3 runs 17 residues. J was trimmed by 12 bases and V by 6 bases; bases with no gene match: 24. Germline-derived CDR1 and CDR2 are SNHLY and FYNNEI. The DNA for the CDR3 is TGTGCCAGCAGGGCAGGGACAGGGAGTGGCTGGGCTCGACCACTGTACTTC. Amino acids: CASRAGTGSGWARPLYF.

The genes are TRBV24-1 and TRBJ1-5; D unresolved. The V end was cut by 2 bases, the J end by 2 bases, with 12 bases between. CDR1 is KGHDR and CDR2 is SFDVKD in the germline V gene. There are 16 residues in the CDR3. In nucleotides, the CDR3 is TGTGCCACCAGTGATTCGGCGGTAGGAGGCAATCAGCCCCAGCATTTT. Protein sequence: CATSDSAVGGNQPQHF.

The V gene is TRBV7-2, the J gene TRBJ1-3, with D unclear. CDR1 is SGHTA, CDR2 FQGNSA, per germline. The germline V and J ends were trimmed by 1 base and 4 bases, with 11 bases remaining between them. This CDR3 comprises 15 residues. The DNA for the CDR3 is TGTGCCAGCAGCTTAGATGTGGGCCGCGGAAACACCATATATTTT. Protein: CASSLDVGRGNTIYF.

CDR3 sequence (DNA): TGTGCCAGCAGTGACCCTAGCGGCCCTAGCACAGATACGCAGTATTTT. Translating gives CASSDPSGPSTDTQYF. The chain has TRBV2 and TRBJ2-3; 7 positions agree with TRBD2. This CDR3 is 16 amino acids long. V lost 3 bases, J lost 0 bases, and 6 bases stayed unmatched. Per germline, CDR1 SNHLY and CDR2 FYNNEI.

V gene TRBV4-1 combines with J gene TRBJ1-3; possible D gene TRBD1, 5 bases. V was shortened by 1 base and J by 8 bases, with 15 bases between the two germline ends. CDR1 and CDR2 from the germline V gene are MGHRA and YSYEKL. This CDR3 comprises 15 residues. CDR3 sequence: CASSQVGDPRDTIYF. In nucleotides, the CDR3 is TGCGCCAGCAGCCAAGTAGGGGATCCCAGGGACACCATATATTTT.

The V and J genes are TRBV5-6 and TRBJ2-3; D remains ambiguous. Looked up from germline, CDR1 is SGHDT and CDR2 is YYEEEE. The CDR3 covers 15 residues. Trimming removed 4 bases at V and 6 bases at J, with 18 bases between. CDR3 nucleotides: TGTGCCAGCAGCCTGTCCGGGTCCTCGTTTGATACGCAGTATTTT. Protein sequence: CASSLSGSSFDTQYF.

The chain joins TRBV5-6 to TRBJ2-7; 7 nucleotides line up with TRBD2. Germline assignment: CDR1 SGHDT and CDR2 YYEEEE. With 0 bases clipped from V and 6 bases from J, the junction kept 6 bases outside the gene matches. This CDR3 is built from 14 residues. Here the CDR3 reads CASSLDFTGGEQYF. The DNA of the CDR3 is TGTGCCAGCAGCTTGGATTTTACGGGGGGCGAGCAGTACTTC.

The gene calls are TRBV7-2 and TRBJ2-1, with 9 bases lining up with TRBD2. CDR1 is SGHTA, CDR2 FQGNSA, per germline. This CDR3 spans 15 amino acids. V gave up 3 bases and J gave up 7 bases; unmatched junction bases: 7. The CDR3 loop reads CASSLTSGLLNEQFF. DNA for the CDR3: TGTGCCAGCAGCTTGACTAGCGGTCTTCTTAATGAGCAGTTCTTC.

The chain is built from TRBV7-8 and TRBJ2-7, with 7 bases lining up with TRBD2. CDR1 SGHVS and CDR2 FQNEAQ come from the germline V gene. The V and J ends lost 1 base and 7 bases, in that order; junction bases with no gene match: 10. The CDR3 covers 15 residues. The CDR3 region is CASSLDAGAQGEQYF. DNA for the CDR3: TGTGCCAGCAGCTTAGATGCGGGAGCGCAAGGAGAGCAGTACTTC.

This sequence joins TRBV30 and TRBJ1-1; tentatively, D is TRBD1 (6 bases). Germline lookup yields CDR1 GTSNPN and CDR2 SVGIG (reference sequence). This CDR3 is built from 12 residues. Trimming took 6 bases from V and 2 from J, leaving 10 bases between them. This CDR3 reads CACRDTNTEAFF. The CDR3 nucleotides are TGTGCCTGCCGGGACACAAACACTGAAGCTTTCTTT.

Ten or more counts support this clone. At one end the junction does not follow the germline gene, possibly because of a read error. The DNA for the CDR3 is TGTGCCAGCAGTGACCCGGGACACGCCTTC. Translated: CASSDPGHAF. The chain combines TRBV6-1 with TRBJ1-2, with a possible D match to TRBD1 (6 bases). The CDR3 sequence is 10 residues long. CDR1 and CDR2 (germline): MNHNS, SASEGT.

This chain joins TRBV2 and TRBJ1-1; TRBD1 matches 8 bases. This CDR3 is built from 15 residues. The V and J ends lost 1 base and 3 bases, in that order; junction bases with no gene match: 4. Germline CDR1 and CDR2: SNHLY and FYNNEI. In nucleotides, the CDR3 is TGTGCCAGCAGTGAAGGGACAGGGAGGCACACTGAAGCTTTCTTT. This codes for CASSEGTGRHTEAFF.

This chain joins TRBV7-2 and TRBJ2-5; TRBD1 might be the D (5 bases). Trimming took off 3 bases at V and 4 bases at J, with 12 bases between the two ends. The CDR3 is 14 amino acids. Germline CDR1 SGHTA, CDR2 FQGNSA. Written as DNA, the CDR3 is TGTGCCAGCAGCTTTTTTCAGGGTGGAGAGACCCAGTACTTC. Protein sequence: CASSFFQGGETQYF.

Only a few counts were recorded for this clone. The V and J genes are TRBV7-2 and TRBJ2-1; TRBD2 matches at 7 bases. V was clipped by 5 bases and J by 12 bases; unmatched bases: 13. The germline V gene has CDR1 SGHTA and CDR2 FQGNSA. This CDR3 is built from 14 residues. CDR3: CASSQGLSRSTQFF. As DNA, the CDR3 is TGTGCCAGCAGCCAGGGACTAAGTCGCTCAACGCAGTTCTTC. The full variable domain, with the rest looked up from reference TRBV7-2 and TRBJ2-1, is GAGVSQSPSNKVTEKGKDVELRCDPISGHTALYWYRQSLGQGLEFLIYFQGNSAPDKSGLPSDRFSAERTGGSVSTLTIQRTQQEDSAVYLCASSQGLSRSTQFFGPGTRLTVL.

The V gene is TRBV7-2, the J gene TRBJ1-1, with 8 nucleotides matching TRBD1. V was pared by 5 bases and J by 1 base, with 9 bases of the junction left unmatched. In germline, CDR1 is SGHTA, CDR2 FQGNSA. The CDR3 contains 16 residues. The CDR3 bases are TGTGCCAGCAGCGTTGGGGCAGGGGGCTGGAACACTGAAGCTTTCTTT. This gives the protein CASSVGAGGWNTEAFF. Using reference TRBV7-2 and TRBJ1-1 for the parts outside the CDR3, the full variable domain is GAGVSQSPSNKVTEKGKDVELRCDPISGHTALYWYRQSLGQGLEFLIYFQGNSAPDKSGLPSDRFSAERTGGSVSTLTIQRTQQEDSAVYLCASSVGAGGWNTEAFFGQGTRLTVV.

The chain employs TRBV5-4 and TRBJ2-7, with 7 bases lining up with TRBD1. The CDR3 consists of 15 residues. Trimming cost V 0 bases and J 1 base; bases outside gene matches: 4. Germline V gene sequence: CDR1 SGHNT, CDR2 YYREEE (reference sequence). The CDR3 sequence: CASSLAVRGSYEQYF. CDR3 nucleotide sequence: TGTGCCAGCAGCTTGGCCGTCAGGGGGTCCTACGAGCAGTACTTC. The full variable domain, rest sourced from reference TRBV5-4 and TRBJ2-7, is ETGVTQSPTHLIKTRGQQVTLRCSSQSGHNTVSWYQQALGQGPQFIFQYYREEENGRGNFPPRFSGLQFPNYSSELNVNALELDDSALYLCASSLAVRGSYEQYFGPGTRLTVT.